This T cell receptor beta chain comes out of a study of vaccination effects on CD4 cells after COVID-19. Once cultured for under 11 days, the cells underwent separation to obtain CD4+ T cells. Vaccination of participants consisted of two doses of either the BNT162b2 or mRNA-1273 vaccine. TCRdb's table, derived via immunoSEQ multiplex PCR, lists solely in-frame clones and lacks some. The top ten hold more than 7% of the sample, which has about 40,000 clones, more than 65% seen once. CDR1 GTSNPN and CDR2 SVGIG come from the germline V gene (reference sequence). CDR3 length: 14 residues. The V and J ends lost 5 bases and 5 bases, in that order; junction bases with no gene match: 5. In the case of this clone: Its matching antigen is unknown.

This specimen consisted of CD4+ T cells from PBMCs cultured without peptide, obtained after COVID-19 vaccination. The chain recombines TRBV30 with TRBJ1-5; 11 nucleotides line up with TRBD1. The sequence was collected from a human donor who received a COVID-19 vaccine. This chain's CDR3 is CAWRDRGGDQPQHF. The CDR3 DNA is TGTGCCTGGCGGGACAGGGGGGGTGATCAGCCCCAGCATTTT.